This TCR beta chain was found in a study of early stage breast cancer tumors. Study-level results: Tumor and normal breast were distinguished via blood comparison in most of the 16 patients.

On this clone: No antigen is known for it.

TCRdb keeps only in-frame clones here, not all; method: immunoSEQ multiplex PCR. In the table there are roughly 48,000 clones, around 83% of which are singletons. The CDR3 has 15 residues. V was shortened by 1 base and J by 5 bases, with 11 bases between the two germline ends. Germline values: CDR1 SGHTA, CDR2 FQGNSA. The source material was blood. This chain connects TRBV7-2 to TRBJ1-4, with D perhaps TRBD1 (6 bases). The TCR sequence derives from a person in their fifties with breast cancer. The CDR3 DNA follows: TGTGCCAGCAGCTTAGTACAGGGCCTGAATGAAAAACTGTTTTTT. It is translated as CASSLVQGLNEKLFF.